These 16 T cell receptor delta chains share one sample of origin, sequenced in a study of gamma-delta chains in newborns, infants, children. TCRdb applied CATT to the reads for clone calling. This sample has some 3,300 delta-chain clones, with roughly 2.7% found just once. The specimen was blood. The receptors were sampled from a child who was a newborn, infant or young child, either healthy, febrile or measles-vaccinated (not recorded which).

The rearrangement joins TRDV2 to TRDJ3; 7 positions match TRDD3. The CDR3 contains 19 residues. V dropped 0 bases and J dropped 1; count of bases not matched to a gene: 8. Germline V CDR1 and CDR2: GEAIGNYY, EKD. CDR3 amino acids: CACDTVGGWSSWDTRQMFF. As DNA, the CDR3 is TGTGCCTGTGACACCGTCGGGGGATGGAGTTCCTGGGACACCCGACAGATGTTTTTC.

The chain employs TRDV2 and TRDJ1; 9 positions agree with TRDD3. From germline, CDR1 is GEAIGNYY and CDR2 EKD. The CDR3 length is 15 residues. With 3 bases clipped from V and 2 bases from J, the junction kept 6 bases outside the gene matches. CDR3 coding DNA: TGTGCCTGTGACTTACTGGGGGAGACGACCGATAAACTCATCTTT. Its translation: CACDLLGETTDKLIF.

This clone occurred a few times. A much bigger clone sits one base away, suggesting this may be a read error. The rearrangement links TRDV2 to TRDJ1, with a tentative D call TRDD3 (6 bases). Germline V CDR1 and CDR2: GEAIGNYY, EKD. The CDR3 length is 15 residues. Trimming stripped 0 bases from V and 7 bases from J, with 17 bases between. Here the CDR3 reads CACDTVGGGYGKLIF. Written as DNA, the CDR3 is TGTGCCTGTGACACCGTTGGTGGGGGCTACGGTAAACTCATCTTT.

This clone counts as medium-sized. CDR3 region: CACDTLVLGDKGDTDKLIF. CDR3 nucleotides: TGTGCCTGTGACACGCTTGTACTGGGGGATAAGGGAGACACCGATAAACTCATCTTT. The chain combines TRDV2 with TRDJ1, with 11 bases matching TRDD3. The CDR3 covers 19 residues. Unmatched junction bases numbered 12, after V lost 1 base and J lost 0 bases. Looked up from germline, CDR1 is GEAIGNYY and CDR2 is EKD.

Of note for this clone: A much larger clone lies a single base off, so this may be a read error. The same CDR3 also results from other DNA sequences found in this sample. The chain uses TRDV2 and TRDJ3; weak D call: TRDD3 (5 bases). The CDR3 extends over 18 amino acids. Germline V gene sequence: CDR1 GEAIGNYY, CDR2 EKD. The CDR3 coding sequence is TGCGCCTGTGACCCGGCTGGGTCTTACTCCTGGGACACCCGACAGATGTTTTTC. As protein: CACDPAGSYSWDTRQMFF.

As to this clone: This clone may be a read error of a much larger clone one base away. In the same sample, other DNA sequences code for this CDR3. The chain employs TRDV2 and TRDJ1, with 11 positions matching TRDD3. Per germline, CDR1 GEAIGNYY and CDR2 EKD. The CDR3 is 19 residues long. V trimming: 3 bases; J trimming: 0 bases; junction bases outside the gene matches: 14. CDR3 nucleotides: TGTGCCTGTGACGCAATGTCTTCTCTGGGGGATACCGACACCGATAAACTCATCTTT. Amino acid sequence: CACDAMSSLGDTDTDKLIF.

By share of the sample, this clone is medium-sized (0.01 to 0.1%). Other DNA sequences within the sample encode an identical CDR3. This chain joins TRDV2 and TRDJ1, with TRDD3 matching 7 bases. CDR3 length equals 14 residues. The V gene's germline CDR1 is GEAIGNYY and CDR2 EKD. The J segment lost 1 base and the V segment lost 3 bases, leaving 4 bases of the junction unmatched. The DNA for the CDR3 is TGTGCCTGTGACCGGCTGGGGGGCACCGATAAACTCATCTTT. Translation gives CACDRLGGTDKLIF.

This clone was seen only a few times. A much larger clone is a single base away; this may be a read error. The same CDR3 arises from other DNA sequences in this sample as well. This rearrangement joins TRDV2 to TRDJ1; D could derive from TRDD2 or TRDD3 (9 bases each). V was clipped by 3 bases and J by 2 bases, with 33 bases between them. CDR1 is GEAIGNYY and CDR2 is EKD in the germline V gene. The CDR3 contains 21 residues. CDR3 region: CACDPVQGLPTGIRPTDKLIF. CDR3 DNA sequence: TGTGCCTGTGACCCCGTTCAGGGCCTTCCTACGGGGATACGCCCTACCGATAAACTCATCTTT.

This clone was seen a handful of times. An end of the junction does not agree with germline; a read error may underlie this. This chain uses TRDV2 with TRDJ1; 7 positions agree with TRDD3. The CDR3 runs 19 residues. Germline assignment: CDR1 GEAIGNYY and CDR2 EKD. The CDR3, as DNA: TGTGCCTGTGGCACCGTCCGGGGGATGTGGAGTCTAAACACCGATAAACTCATCTTT. This sequence encodes CACGTVRGMWSLNTDKLIF.

About this clone: Just one base apart from a much larger clone, this may be a read error. The chain has TRDV2 and TRDJ1; TRDD3 matches at 11 bases. The CDR3 totals 18 residues. Germline values: CDR1 GEAIGNYY, CDR2 EKD. The CDR3 DNA sequence: TGTGCCGGTGACGCCATGCTGGGGGATACCCTTCACACCGATAAACTCATCTTT. This codes for CAGDAMLGDTLHTDKLIF.

This clone came up a few times. It may be a read error: a sequence one base away is much more abundant. V usage is TRDV2 and J usage is TRDJ1; 7 bases match TRDD3. The germline CDR1 and CDR2 sequences are GEAIGNYY and EKD. The CDR3 length is 17 residues. This CDR3 reads CACDTVLGIGYTDKPIF. The DNA for the CDR3 is TGTGCCTGTGACACCGTTTTGGGGATAGGGTACACCGATAAACCCATCTTT.

The sample holds a few counts of this clone. Since a much larger clone is just one base distant, this may be a read error. The chain employs TRDV2 and TRDJ1, with 12 bases lining up with TRDD3. Germline assignment: CDR1 GEAIGNYY and CDR2 EKD. The CDR3 covers 18 residues. The V gene end was trimmed by 3 bases and the J gene end by 0 bases; junction bases not matched to a gene: 10. Here the CDR3 reads CACDHILGDTAHTDKLIF. Written as DNA, the CDR3 is TGTGCCTGTGACCATATACTGGGGGATACTGCGCACACCGATAAACTCATCTTT.

This clone showed up just a few times. A far larger clone is just one base off, so this is likely a read error. V and J are TRDV2 and TRDJ1; TRDD3 agrees at 7 bases. Germline lookup yields CDR1 GEAIGNYY and CDR2 EKD. The CDR3 covers 16 residues. DNA for the CDR3: TGTGCCTGTGACTTGCTGGGGGCCACCCCGACCGATAAACCCATCTTT. The encoded protein is CACDLLGATPTDKPIF.

This clone is labeled medium-sized. The rearrangement uses TRDV2 and TRDJ1; D perhaps matches TRDD3 (5 bases). Germline V gene data show CDR1 as GEAIGNYY and CDR2 as EKD. Trimming stripped 3 bases from V and 4 bases from J, with 17 bases between. The CDR3 totals 15 residues. CDR3 nucleotides: TGTGCCTGTGACCCTATTACTGGACGCTACGATAAACTCATCTTT. Translating it yields CACDPITGRYDKLIF.

In this sample, this clone is medium-sized. Other DNA variants within this sample encode the same CDR3. V gene TRDV2 combines with J gene TRDJ1, with 13 bases lining up with TRDD3. The CDR3 is 18 residues long. The trim removed 3 bases at V and 2 bases at J, leaving 11 bases unmatched. Germline CDR1 is GEAIGNYY and CDR2 is EKD. CDR3 bases: TGTGCCTGTGACTTTATACTGGGGGATACGGAGTTGACCGATAAACTCATCTTT. Its translation: CACDFILGDTELTDKLIF.

This clone was observed a handful of times. The gene calls are TRDV2 and TRDJ2; a possible D gene is TRDD1 (5 bases). CDR1 and CDR2 from the germline V gene are GEAIGNYY and EKD. The germline V and J ends were trimmed by 3 bases and 4 bases, with 29 bases remaining between them. The CDR3 consists of 20 residues. The CDR3 DNA sequence: TGTGCCTGTGACCCGATCCTCCGGGCCGGTCCGATAGTAGAGACAGCACAACTCTTCTTT. Protein product: CACDPILRAGPIVETAQLFF.